Within the sample, the clone carrying this T cell receptor (beta chain) is medium-sized. CDR3 length: 16 residues. Trimming at V came to 4 bases and at J to 1 base, leaving 6 bases not matched to a gene. Germline CDR1 and CDR2: ENHRY and SYGVKD. The source of the sample is a study of T-cell reconstitution after alpha-beta-depleted transplantation in children. The TCRbeta library was prepared with unique molecular identifiers. TCRdb fed the PCR reads into MiXCR, producing one record per CDR3 protein. The table shows about half a million distinct CDR3 sequences, with around 13% occurring only once. The sequencing here drew on PBMCs from the stem cell graft donor, taken from the stem cell graft. This TCR came from a human donor who donated a stem cell graft to a child with combined immunodeficiency. The chain uses TRBV10-3 and TRBJ2-7, with 11 bases matching TRBD1. The CDR3 here is CAISVPGQGASYEQYF. The CDR3 nucleotides are TGTGCCATCAGTGTACCCGGACAGGGGGCATCCTACGAGCAGTACTTC.